This section outlines one T cell receptor (beta chain) sequence together with its context. With 60 Vbeta and 13 Jbeta primers, the PCR was carried out. Data came from immunoSEQ multiplex PCR; TCRdb stores just in-frame clones and leaves some out. The profile shows roughly 130,000 clones, 79% of them singletons. The junction had 10 bases not matched to a gene; V was cut back by 4 bases and J by 7 bases. The germline V gene encodes CDR1 SGHRS and CDR2 YFSETQ. This CDR3 has 14 residues. This entry is derived from a study of cytomegalovirus exposure and HLA in healthy donors. Looking at the study overall: A preliminary data release comprised 91 million or so unique TCRs obtained from HLA-typed donors.

The TCR originated in a man aged 18 to 35 in good health and CMV-seronegative. Sequencing used PBMCs. V gene TRBV5-1 combines with J gene TRBJ2-7; TRBD1 matches 8 bases. The CDR3 region has the DNA TGCGCCAGCAGCGACCGGACAGGGTTGGGGGAGCAGTACTTC. It specifies CASSDRTGLGEQYF.